One sample yielded the 22 T cell receptor beta chains listed below, sequenced in a study of beta chain features in type 1 diabetes. Reverse transcription of all isolated RNA meant that expressed TCRB transcripts were sequenced. Here immunoSEQ multiplex PCR was the method, and the copy in TCRdb shows in-frame clones only, minus some. The data contain around 400,000 clones, about 14% of them singletons. The sample comprised naive CD4+ T cells from blood. The origin of the receptors is a woman younger than 30 in good health.

This clone has more than one count but fewer than ten. The chain carries TRBV9 and TRBJ2-6; D remains ambiguous. The CDR3 contains 15 residues. Per the germline V gene, CDR1 is SGDLS and CDR2 is YYNGEE. V was trimmed by 4 bases and J by 0 bases, leaving 8 bases between them. As DNA, the CDR3 is TGTGCCAGCAGCCCCCAGATCTCTGGGGCCAACGTCCTGACTTTC. Translating gives CASSPQISGANVLTF.

This clone was seen a handful of times. At one end the junction does not follow the germline gene, possibly because of a read error. This sequence joins TRBV7-7 and TRBJ2-7; maybe TRBD2 (5 bases). Germline CDR1 and CDR2: SSHAT and FNYEAQ (reference sequence). This CDR3 is built from 13 residues. The DNA of the CDR3 is TGTGCTAGCAGCCTCAGCGGAGCTGGCGAGCAGTACTTC. Translated: CASSLSGAGEQYF.

The rearrangement links TRBV2 to TRBJ1-5; no definite D call. The V end lost 1 base, the J end lost 4 bases, and 5 bases lay between the germline ends. Germline V gene lookup returns CDR1 SNHLY and CDR2 FYNNEI. The CDR3 is 13 residues long. The CDR3 region has the DNA TGTGCCAGCAGTGAAGACGGGAATCAGCCCCAGCATTTT. Translation: CASSEDGNQPQHF.

This clone was counted a few times. CDR3 sequence reads: CASSPPSLGNVLTF. The CDR3 bases are TGTGCCAGCTCACCACCGAGTCTAGGCAACGTCCTGACTTTC. This chain links TRBV18 with TRBJ2-6; no clear D gene. Trimming shortened V by 0 bases and J by 9 bases, and 9 bases separated the two germline ends. Germline CDR1 and CDR2: KGHSH and LQKENI. The CDR3 sequence is 14 residues long.

This clone was detected once. The V call is TRBV30, the J call TRBJ1-5; D remains ambiguous. This CDR3 contains 16 residues. The germline V and J ends were trimmed by 0 bases and 0 bases, with 12 bases remaining between them. From germline, CDR1 is GTSNPN and CDR2 SVGIG (reference sequence). This CDR3 reads CAWSVPRIYSNQPQHF. The CDR3 DNA reads as TGTGCCTGGAGTGTACCCAGAATTTATAGCAATCAGCCCCAGCATTTT. Full variable domain (remainder filled in from reference TRBV30 and TRBJ1-5): SQTIHQWPATLVQPVGSPLSLECTVEGTSNPNLYWYRQAAGRGLQLLFYSVGIGQISSEVPQNLSASRPQDRQFILSSKKLLLSDSGFYLCAWSVPRIYSNQPQHFGDGTRLSIL.

This clone was counted a few times. The rearrangement uses TRBV7-7 and TRBJ2-1; 13 positions agree with TRBD2. The germline CDR1 and CDR2 sequences are SSHAT and FNYEAQ (reference sequence). The CDR3 runs to 20 residues. V shed 0 bases and J 0 bases; nucleotides not matched to a gene: 8. The CDR3 sequence is CASSLASPGLAGYSYNEQFF. The CDR3 DNA sequence: TGTGCCAGCAGCTTAGCGAGCCCGGGACTAGCGGGGTACTCCTACAATGAGCAGTTCTTC.

This clone was seen a handful of times. The chain uses TRBV9 and TRBJ2-1; 8 bases agree with TRBD2. The CDR3 sequence is 17 residues long. Looked up from germline, CDR1 is SGDLS and CDR2 is YYNGEE. The V gene end was trimmed by 0 bases and the J gene end by 9 bases; junction bases not matched to a gene: 14. The CDR3 coding sequence is TGTGCCAGCAGCGTAGTTCAGGGACTAGAGGCTTATCGTGAGCAGTTCTTC. Amino acid sequence: CASSVVQGLEAYREQFF. The whole variable domain, filled in from reference TRBV9 and TRBJ2-1, reads DSGVTQTPKHLITATGQRVTLRCSPRSGDLSVYWYQQSLDQGLQFLIQYYNGEERAKGNILERFSAQQFPDLHSELNLSSLELGDSALYFCASSVVQGLEAYREQFFGPGTRLTVL.

This clone was seen a handful of times. The rearrangement joins TRBV5-1 to TRBJ1-1; perhaps TRBD1 as D (5 bases). The CDR3 sequence is 15 residues long. Germline-derived CDR1 and CDR2 are SGHRS and YFSETQ. Trimming removed 2 bases at V and 5 bases at J, with 16 bases between. The CDR3 here is CASSFVGGEGTEAFF. DNA of the CDR3: TGCGCCAGCAGCTTCGTGGGGGGAGAGGGGACTGAAGCTTTCTTT.

This clone was seen more than once but under ten times. This chain connects TRBV19 to TRBJ2-3, with a tentative D call TRBD1 (6 bases). Germline-derived CDR1 and CDR2 are LNHDA and SQIVND (reference sequence). The CDR3 has 16 amino acids. Trimming removed 5 bases at V and 3 bases at J, with 18 bases between. The CDR3 spells CASSVLGQSRTDTQYF. As DNA, the CDR3 is TGTGCCAGTAGTGTATTGGGACAATCTCGAACAGATACGCAGTATTTT. Based on the CDR3 plus reference TRBV19 and TRBJ2-3, the full variable domain is DGGITQSPKYLFRKEGQNVTLSCEQNLNHDAMYWYRQDPGQGLRLIYYSQIVNDFQKGDIAEGYSVSREKKESFPLTVTSAQKNPTAFYLCASSVLGQSRTDTQYFGPGTRLTVL.

This clone was detected a few times. The V gene is TRBV7-9, the J gene TRBJ2-7; TRBD1 might be the D (6 bases). Trimming cost V 3 bases and J 0 bases, with 15 bases left between them. Germline V gene lookup returns CDR1 SEHNR and CDR2 FQNEAQ (reference sequence). The CDR3 is made up of 16 amino acids. The CDR3 loop is CASSLGQGLSSYEQYF. DNA of the CDR3: TGTGCCAGCAGCTTGGGGCAGGGGCTGAGCTCCTACGAGCAGTACTTC.

V is TRBV14 and J is TRBJ2-2; 7 bases map to TRBD2. The CDR3 totals 13 residues. Germline-derived CDR1 and CDR2 are SGHDN and FVKESK. The V segment lost 5 bases and the J segment 7 bases; nucleotides outside the gene matches: 4. The CDR3 here is CASSRSGNGELFF. As DNA, the CDR3 is TGTGCCAGCAGCAGGAGCGGGAACGGGGAGCTGTTTTTT.

This clone was recorded a few times. The J gene is TRBJ1-5, the V gene TRBV30, with D perhaps TRBD1 (6 bases). The V and J ends lost 3 bases and 2 bases respectively, with 11 bases between them. Germline loops: CDR1 GTSNPN, CDR2 SVGIG (reference sequence). This CDR3 contains 14 residues. This chain's CDR3 is CAWRQGIGNQPQHF. The CDR3 DNA sequence: TGTGCCTGGAGGCAGGGGATAGGCAATCAGCCCCAGCATTTT. Together with reference TRBV30 and TRBJ1-5, the CDR3 gives the full variable domain: SQTIHQWPATLVQPVGSPLSLECTVEGTSNPNLYWYRQAAGRGLQLLFYSVGIGQISSEVPQNLSASRPQDRQFILSSKKLLLSDSGFYLCAWRQGIGNQPQHFGDGTRLSIL.

The V gene is TRBV5-1, the J gene TRBJ1-5, with 8 bases matching TRBD1. The CDR3 loop spans 15 amino acids. From germline, CDR1 is SGHRS and CDR2 YFSETQ. V lost 0 bases and J lost 7; bases outside the gene matches: 6. The chain's CDR3 is CASSLAGGEGQPQHF. CDR3 nucleotides: TGCGCCAGCAGCTTGGCAGGGGGCGAAGGGCAGCCCCAGCATTTT.

This clone has a handful of counts. The chain recombines TRBV4-2 with TRBJ2-1; TRBD1 might be the D (7 bases). This CDR3 is 17 amino acids long. CDR1 is LGHNA, CDR2 YNFKEQ, per germline. Trimming pared 0 bases from V and 3 bases from J, leaving 15 bases between. Here the CDR3 reads CASSQDRAGQNYNEQFF. The CDR3 DNA reads TGTGCCAGCAGCCAAGATCGGGCGGGACAGAACTACAATGAGCAGTTCTTC.

The table lists this clone with a few counts. V gene TRBV13 combines with J gene TRBJ2-3, with D perhaps TRBD1 (5 bases). This CDR3 region has 13 residues. Trimming took 5 bases from V and 5 from J, leaving 11 bases between them. Per germline, CDR1 PRHDT and CDR2 FYEKMQ (reference sequence). CDR3 in amino acids: CASSKGVVDTQYF. The CDR3 coding sequence is TGTGCCAGCAGCAAAGGGGTGGTAGATACGCAGTATTTT.

The chain has TRBV2 and TRBJ1-1; possibly TRBD1 for D (5 bases). The V gene's germline CDR1 is SNHLY and CDR2 FYNNEI. The germline V and J ends were trimmed by 3 bases and 1 base, with 6 bases remaining between them. CDR3 size: 13 residues. The CDR3 sequence is CASSETANTEAFF. CDR3 nucleotide sequence: TGTGCCAGCAGTGAGACAGCGAACACTGAAGCTTTCTTT. Supplemented by reference TRBV2 and TRBJ1-1, the full variable domain reads EPEVTQTPSHQVTQMGQEVILRCVPISNHLYFYWYRQILGQKVEFLVSFYNNEISEKSEIFDDQFSVERPDGSNFTLKIRSTKLEDSAMYFCASSETANTEAFFGQGTRLTVV.

V is TRBV28 and J is TRBJ1-1; 8 bases agree with TRBD1. Trimming removed 4 bases from V and 5 bases from J; junction bases left unmatched: 6. CDR3 length: 14 amino acids. The germline CDR1 and CDR2 sequences are MDHEN and SYDVKM. DNA of the CDR3: TGTGCCAGCAGTTCAGGGGGCGCGAGGACTGAAGCTTTCTTT. Translation: CASSSGGARTEAFF.

This clone has more than one count but fewer than ten. The V call is TRBV7-9, the J call TRBJ2-3, with 9 bases matching TRBD2. Germline lookup yields CDR1 SEHNR and CDR2 FQNEAQ (reference sequence). Trimming cost V 5 bases and J 4 bases; bases outside gene matches: 10. CDR3 length: 16 residues. CDR3 coding DNA: TGTGCCAGCAGCCGTTTGTTAGCGGGAGTCGCAGATACGCAGTATTTT. As protein: CASSRLLAGVADTQYF.

V usage is TRBV5-4 and J usage is TRBJ1-2; TRBD1 aligns across 7 bases. Per the germline V gene, CDR1 is SGHNT and CDR2 is YYREEE (reference sequence). This CDR3 has 14 amino acids. V shed 2 bases and J 0 bases; nucleotides not matched to a gene: 1. The DNA of the CDR3 is TGTGCCAGCAGCTTCCAGGGGGCTAACTATGGCTACACCTTC. Its translation is CASSFQGANYGYTF.

V usage is TRBV30 and J usage is TRBJ2-5, with TRBD2 identical over 9 bases. The CDR3 runs 13 residues. CDR1 is GTSNPN, CDR2 SVGIG, per germline (reference sequence). V was pared by 5 bases and J by 6 bases, with 7 bases of the junction left unmatched. CDR3 region: CAWWVAGEKTQYF. Written as DNA, the CDR3 is TGTGCCTGGTGGGTAGCGGGAGAAAAGACCCAGTACTTC. The full variable domain, its missing parts supplied by reference TRBV30 and TRBJ2-5, is SQTIHQWPATLVQPVGSPLSLECTVEGTSNPNLYWYRQAAGRGLQLLFYSVGIGQISSEVPQNLSASRPQDRQFILSSKKLLLSDSGFYLCAWWVAGEKTQYFGPGTRLLVL.

This clone has a handful of counts. V and J are TRBV2 and TRBJ2-1; TRBD1 agrees at 10 bases. This CDR3 comprises 14 residues. After removal of 6 bases from V and 5 bases from J, the junction contained 4 bases not matched to a gene. Germline V gene sequence: CDR1 SNHLY, CDR2 FYNNEI. The CDR3 spells CASRGQGGHNEQFF. CDR3 nucleotide sequence: TGTGCCAGCAGAGGACAGGGGGGCCACAATGAGCAGTTCTTC.

J is TRBJ1-5 and V is TRBV19; TRBD1 aligns across 9 bases. CDR3 size: 13 residues. Trimming at V came to 9 bases and at J to 6 bases, leaving 6 bases not matched to a gene. Germline loops: CDR1 LNHDA, CDR2 SQIVND (reference sequence). In DNA form, the CDR3 reads TGTGCCAGCACGGACAGGGGCTCTCAGCCCCAGCATTTT. Translated: CASTDRGSQPQHF.